What follows describes a single T cell receptor beta chain. Its target is unknown. This record comes from a study of graft-versus-host responses after intestinal transplantation. Points from the study as a whole: Graft-donor T cell macrochimerism in patients accompanied high graft-versus-host to host-versus-graft clonal ratios in allografts. Ileal or blood samples showed some GvH clones first, and such clones were also found in recipient marrow.

The trim removed 0 bases at V and 3 bases at J, leaving 12 bases unmatched. The length of the CDR3 is 19 residues. CDR1 and CDR2 from the germline V gene are MGHRA and YSYEKL. Method: immunoSEQ multiplex PCR; TCRdb's copy keeps in-frame clones and lacks some. In the table there are about 16,000 clones, approximately 80% of which are singletons. Intraepithelial and lamina propria lymphocytes were freed from processed graft tissue. The TCR was taken from a human patient who received an intestinal transplant, so some T cells may come from the graft donor. The chain is built from TRBV4-1 and TRBJ1-5, with 9 bases identical to TRBD1. Sequencing was performed on ileum tissue, taken roughly 620 days after intestinal transplantation. CDR3 in amino acids: CASSQDLRQGEMDNQPQHF. The DNA of the CDR3 is TGCGCCAGCAGCCAAGATTTGAGACAGGGGGAGATGGACAATCAGCCCCAGCATTTT.